The 6 T cell receptor beta chains below all came from one sample that was sequenced in a study of OX40 agonist ivuxolimab in advanced cancers. Profiling relied on immunoSEQ multiplex PCR, and the TCRdb table lists in-frame clones only, not all of them. The data contain tens of thousands of clones, 85% to 95% of them seen just once; the ten biggest clones take up over 7.5%. Sequenced material: CD4+ or CD8+ T cells sorted from blood, taken in a trial of the OX40 agonist ivuxolimab. The receptors originated from an adult with an advanced solid tumor such as melanoma, head and neck, liver or kidney cancer.

The chain joins TRBV7-9 to TRBJ2-7; maybe TRBD1 (6 bases). The CDR3 runs to 14 residues. Per germline, CDR1 SEHNR and CDR2 FQNEAQ (reference sequence). V lost 5 bases to trimming and J lost 3 bases, with 14 bases between them. CDR3 residues: CASSPLSGVYEQYF. The CDR3 DNA sequence: TGTGCCAGCAGCCCGCTATCAGGGGTCTACGAGCAGTACTTC.

The V and J genes are TRBV12-5 and TRBJ2-1; 9 positions match TRBD2. The V and J ends lost 1 base and 7 bases, in that order; junction bases with no gene match: 11. The V gene's germline CDR1 is LGHNT and CDR2 FRNRAP. The CDR3 spans 17 residues. In DNA form, the CDR3 reads TGTGCTAGTGGTTTGGGTTGGGGACTAGCTAATTCGAATGAGCAGTTCTTC. Protein sequence: CASGLGWGLANSNEQFF. Looking up the rest from reference TRBV12-5 and TRBJ2-1 gives the full variable domain: DARVTQTPRHKVTEMGQEVTMRCQPILGHNTVFWYRQTMMQGLELLAYFRNRAPLDDSGMPKDRFSAEMPDATLATLKIQPSEPRDSAVYFCASGLGWGLANSNEQFFGPGTRLTVL.

The chain links TRBV10-1 to TRBJ2-7, with D maybe TRBD2 (6 bases). V was clipped by 7 bases and J by 5 bases, with 24 bases between them. The CDR3 runs 16 residues. Germline CDR1 WNHNN, CDR2 SYGVQD (reference sequence). The CDR3 spells CASKPAGILRADEQYF. In DNA form, the CDR3 reads TGCGCCAGCAAGCCCGCGGGGATCCTGAGGGCGGACGAGCAGTACTTC.

V gene TRBV5-4 combines with J gene TRBJ2-1; D ambiguous. V was cut by 0 bases and J by 8 bases, with 9 bases left in between. CDR3 length equals 13 residues. CDR1 and CDR2 (germline): SGHNT, YYREEE (reference sequence). DNA of the CDR3: TGTGCCAGCAGCTTGGATAGAATCGATGAGCAGTTCTTC. This translates into CASSLDRIDEQFF.

This chain joins TRBV7-2 and TRBJ2-7; TRBD1 might be the D (6 bases). This CDR3 has 16 residues. The germline gives CDR1 SGHTA, CDR2 FQGNSA. V was clipped by 5 bases and J by 1 base, with 18 bases between them. CDR3 region: CASSPVGQGKSYEQYF. The CDR3 DNA sequence: TGTGCCAGCAGCCCGGTGGGGCAGGGGAAATCCTACGAGCAGTACTTC.

The CDR3 DNA reads TGTGCCAGCAGTTTAGGAACAGGGAACTACAATGAGCAGTTCTTC. Protein sequence: CASSLGTGNYNEQFF. The V and J genes are TRBV27 and TRBJ2-1, with TRBD1 as a possible D gene (6 bases). Germline-derived CDR1 and CDR2 are MNHEY and SMNVEV (reference sequence). V was trimmed by 2 bases and J by 3 bases, leaving 11 bases between them. This CDR3 is built from 15 residues.